The count of the clone carrying this TCR beta chain is one. Antigen specificity is unknown. The data originate from a study of cytomegalovirus exposure and HLA in healthy donors. Study conclusions and caveats: The authors reported that TCR beta sequences could predict HLA-A and HLA-B alleles. These predictions were accurate for most subjects in the first cohort. Reportedly, fewer N-insertions than the 666-donor mean appeared in an Asian-associated ancestry cluster in a later analysis. According to the study, around 180 TCR beta chains were cytomegalovirus-associated. Roughly uniform sequencing depth across donors was assumed, possibly incorrectly.

The PCR employed 60 Vbeta primers together with 13 Jbeta primers. Assay used: immunoSEQ multiplex PCR; TCRdb lists only in-frame clones, some missing. Of around 250,000 clones listed, 80% to 95% are singletons. The CDR3 runs 13 residues. The V gene lost 4 bases and the J gene lost 2 bases, with 8 bases spanning the gap. Germline V lookup: CDR1 LNHDA, CDR2 SQIVND (reference sequence). This receptor was obtained from a girl aged 2 to 9 in good health and CMV-seronegative. Sequenced material: PBMCs. V and J are TRBV19 and TRBJ1-1; perhaps TRBD1 as D (5 bases). This CDR3 is CASSSQGNTEAFF. The CDR3, as DNA: TGTGCCAGTAGTAGCCAGGGTAACACTGAAGCTTTCTTT.